One sample yielded the 27 T cell receptor beta chains listed below, sequenced in a study of T cell repertoires in cytomegalovirus infection. Their specific antigens are unknown. Each CDR3 protein is one row after TCRdb ran MiXCR on the reads. The sample shows some 800,000 distinct CDR3 sequences, about 33% of them seen only once. The sequences come from cultured CD8+ T cells from PBMCs, collected from culture after CMV antigen stimulation. Receptors were obtained from a human donor in good health (CMV status not recorded). Some clones in this sample may be carry-over from other donors' samples.

This clonotype has more than one count but fewer than ten. The gene calls are TRBV6-2 or TRBV6-3 and TRBJ1-1; no firm D call. CDR3 length: 13 amino acids. CDR1 and CDR2 from the germline V gene are MNHEY and SVGEGT. V was trimmed by 5 bases and J by 3 bases, leaving 10 bases between them. The CDR3 nucleotides read TGTGCCAGCAGTACGAGACCGTACACTGAAGCTTTCTTT. Residues: CASSTRPYTEAFF.

This clonotype was observed a handful of times. The chain uses TRBV6-1 and TRBJ2-7; D is unclear. V dropped 7 bases and J dropped 4 bases, with 14 bases sitting between them. The CDR3 spans 13 residues. Germline CDR1 and CDR2: MNHNS and SASEGT. Here the CDR3 reads CASTSPTEYEQYF. The CDR3 nucleotides read TGTGCCAGCACCTCCCCTACGGAGTACGAGCAGTACTTC.

This clonotype was counted between two and nine times. V and J are TRBV27 and TRBJ1-5, with D hard to call. V lost 4 bases, J lost 4 bases, and 14 bases lay in between. CDR1 and CDR2 from the germline V gene are MNHEY and SMNVEV (reference sequence). The CDR3 is 15 residues long. The CDR3 region is CASSSHRRGNQPQHF. The CDR3 DNA reads TGTGCCAGCAGTTCTCACCGACGCGGTAATCAGCCCCAGCATTTT.

This clonotype was seen a few times. Here the CDR3 reads CAISELGQPYEQYF. The CDR3 DNA sequence: TGTGCCATCAGTGAGTTGGGACAGCCCTACGAGCAGTACTTC. This chain links TRBV10-3 with TRBJ2-7, with 7 bases lining up with TRBD1. J gave up 2 bases and V 1 base, and 2 bases lay outside the gene matches. The CDR3 consists of 14 residues. Germline assignment: CDR1 ENHRY and CDR2 SYGVKD.

Ten or more counts support this clonotype. The V gene is TRBV7-2, the J gene TRBJ2-1; 7 bases match TRBD1. The CDR3 runs to 15 residues. J was trimmed by 2 bases and V by 5 bases; bases with no gene match: 6. Germline V lookup: CDR1 SGHTA, CDR2 FQGNSA. DNA for the CDR3: TGTGCCAGCAGCATAACAGGGGCAACCTACAATGAGCAGTTCTTC. Protein product: CASSITGATYNEQFF. The full variable domain, its missing parts supplied by reference TRBV7-2 and TRBJ2-1, is GAGVSQSPSNKVTEKGKDVELRCDPISGHTALYWYRQSLGQGLEFLIYFQGNSAPDKSGLPSDRFSAERTGGSVSTLTIQRTQQEDSAVYLCASSITGATYNEQFFGPGTRLTVL.

In its sample, this clonotype was seen many times. The chain carries TRBV27 and TRBJ2-5; possible D gene TRBD2, 6 bases. This CDR3 has 13 residues. Germline CDR1 reads MNHEY; CDR2 reads SMNVEV (reference sequence). V lost 4 bases, J lost 5 bases, and 11 bases lay in between. DNA for the CDR3: TGTGCCAGCAGTTCTCCCCGGGGGGAGACCCAGTACTTC. This gives the protein CASSSPRGETQYF.

The chain recombines TRBV7-9 with TRBJ1-4; tentatively, D is TRBD1 (5 bases). The CDR3 runs to 14 residues. Per germline, CDR1 SEHNR and CDR2 FQNEAQ (reference sequence). The ends were cut back, 6 bases at V and 4 bases at J, with 12 bases in the middle. CDR3 loop: CASSYRPDNEKLFF. CDR3 coding DNA: TGTGCCAGCAGTTACAGGCCGGATAATGAAAAACTGTTTTTT.

V and J are TRBV28 and TRBJ1-5; D might be TRBD1 (5 bases). The CDR3 consists of 16 residues. V was shortened by 5 bases and J by 3 bases, with 17 bases between the two germline ends. The germline V gene has CDR1 MDHEN and CDR2 SYDVKM. CDR3 sequence: CASSRDPRRSNQPQHF. In nucleotides, the CDR3 is TGTGCCAGCAGTCGGGACCCCCGGAGGTCCAATCAGCCCCAGCATTTT.

The chain employs TRBV10-3 and TRBJ2-2; 7 bases are a match to TRBD1. Trimming cost V 11 bases and J 7 bases; bases outside gene matches: 10. The germline V gene encodes CDR1 ENHRY and CDR2 SYGVKD. The CDR3 covers 13 residues. This chain's CDR3 is CAVRLGQDGELFF. Written as DNA, the CDR3 is TGTGCCGTCCGCCTAGGACAGGACGGGGAGCTGTTTTTT.

This clonotype has a count of ten or more. The rearrangement joins TRBV7-3 to TRBJ1-3; D is perhaps TRBD1 (6 bases). The germline V gene encodes CDR1 SGHTA and CDR2 FQGTGA. The CDR3 has 16 residues. Trimming shortened V by 1 base and J by 3 bases, and 13 bases separated the two germline ends. In nucleotides, the CDR3 is TGTGCCAGCAGCTTAAAGGCAACAGGGATTGGAAACACCATATATTTT. It translates to CASSLKATGIGNTIYF.

The V call is TRBV6-6, the J call TRBJ1-1, with D possibly being TRBD1 (5 bases). Germline V gene lookup returns CDR1 MNHNY and CDR2 SVGAGI (reference sequence). The CDR3 consists of 17 residues. The V and J ends lost 2 bases and 2 bases respectively, with 18 bases between them. CDR3 protein: CASSYPPGTGDNTEAFF. In nucleotides, the CDR3 is TGTGCCAGCAGTTACCCACCGGGAACAGGTGACAACACTGAAGCTTTCTTT.

The J gene is TRBJ2-7, the V gene TRBV6-1; 8 bases line up with TRBD1. Germline CDR1 MNHNS, CDR2 SASEGT. The J segment lost 6 bases and the V segment lost 2 bases, leaving 3 bases of the junction unmatched. The CDR3 has 13 amino acids. CDR3 residues: CASSEYRGSEQYF. In nucleotides, the CDR3 is TGTGCCAGCAGTGAATACAGGGGGAGCGAGCAGTACTTC.

This clonotype occurred many times. The chain carries TRBV7-9 and TRBJ2-5, with D unresolved. The CDR3 has 14 residues. CDR1 is SEHNR and CDR2 is FQNEAQ in the germline V gene (reference sequence). The V end was cut by 6 bases, the J end by 5 bases, with 16 bases between. The CDR3 nucleotides are TGTGCCAGCAGGAGTCCCCTCAAAGAGGAGACCCAGTACTTC. It codes for CASRSPLKEETQYF.

The V call is TRBV20-1, the J call TRBJ2-1, with D tentatively TRBD1 (5 bases). CDR1 is DFQATT and CDR2 is SNEGSKA in the germline V gene (reference sequence). The CDR3 covers 13 residues. Trimming removed 0 bases from V and 8 bases from J, with 11 bases in between. The CDR3 coding sequence is TGCAGTGCTAGAGATATCGACAGCGATGAGCAGTTCTTC. Its protein is CSARDIDSDEQFF.

This clonotype was picked up a small number of times. The chain links TRBV2 to TRBJ2-5; no definite D call. CDR3 length equals 16 residues. CDR1 and CDR2 (germline): SNHLY, FYNNEI. Trimming removed 7 bases at V and 0 bases at J, with 18 bases between. The CDR3: CASISLKTGYQETQYF. CDR3 DNA: TGTGCCAGCATCAGCCTCAAGACGGGTTACCAAGAGACCCAGTACTTC.

This sequence joins TRBV4-1 and TRBJ2-5, with unresolved D. Germline V gene lookup returns CDR1 MGHRA and CDR2 YSYEKL. Deletions cut 1 base from V and 5 bases from J, with 20 bases between. The CDR3 runs to 17 residues. CDR3 in amino acids: CASSQASTYLAEETQYF. In DNA, the CDR3 is TGCGCCAGCAGCCAAGCGTCCACGTACCTGGCGGAGGAGACCCAGTACTTC.

The chain employs TRBV6-1 and TRBJ1-4; no reliable D call. This CDR3 is 16 amino acids long. Germline V gives CDR1 MNHNS, CDR2 SASEGT. Trimming pared 4 bases from V and 8 bases from J, leaving 20 bases between. The CDR3 DNA is TGTGCCAGCAGTGGCCGCCGCGCGGCAGGCAACGAAAAACTGTTTTTT. Its protein is CASSGRRAAGNEKLFF.

V and J are TRBV5-6 and TRBJ2-7; the D gene is possibly TRBD1 (5 bases). Per the germline V gene, CDR1 is SGHDT and CDR2 is YYEEEE. The CDR3 is 14 residues long. The V gene lost 4 bases and the J gene lost 1 base, with 12 bases spanning the gap. Written as DNA, the CDR3 is TGTGCCAGCAGCCACCCTGACAGTTCCTACGAGCAGTACTTC. Amino acid sequence: CASSHPDSSYEQYF.

This clonotype was seen more than once but under ten times. CDR3 DNA: TGTGCCAGCAGCCAAGGCGGGGGTTCGAACACCGGGGAGCTGTTTTTT. It codes for CASSQGGGSNTGELFF. The chain carries TRBV14 and TRBJ2-2, with 7 bases lining up with TRBD2. The CDR3 loop spans 16 amino acids. Germline V gene sequence: CDR1 SGHDN, CDR2 FVKESK. The ends lost 1 base at V and 0 bases at J; junction bases unmatched: 2.

This clonotype was observed a single time. Since a much larger clone is just one base distant, this may be a read error. The missing conserved phenylalanine or tryptophan at the end of this CDR3 makes a read error likely. This sequence joins TRBV7-2 and TRBJ2-1, with 7 bases aligning to TRBD1. Per germline, CDR1 SGHTA and CDR2 FQGNSA. V lost 5 bases to trimming and J lost 10 bases; unmatched junction nucleotides: 11. The CDR3 is 14 residues long. The CDR3 coding sequence is TGTGCCAGCAGCCCAGAGGGGACAGCCAGCGAGCAGTTCTCC. Translated, it gives CASSPEGTASEQFS.

A few counts support this clonotype. The V and J genes are TRBV4-1 and TRBJ1-5, with D possibly TRBD1 on 5 matching bases. This CDR3 has 18 amino acids. The germline V and J ends were trimmed by 0 bases and 6 bases, with 21 bases remaining between them. The germline V gene has CDR1 MGHRA and CDR2 YSYEKL. This chain's CDR3 is CASSQERSIGGESQPQHF. The CDR3 region has the DNA TGCGCCAGCAGCCAAGAACGCTCTATCGGGGGAGAGAGTCAGCCCCAGCATTTT.

This clonotype has a handful of counts. This sequence joins TRBV12-3 or TRBV12-4 and TRBJ2-1, with unresolved D. The CDR3 runs to 17 residues. Trimming stripped 3 bases from V and 5 bases from J, with 20 bases between. The CDR3 sequence: CASSFEAPPGVDNEQFF. DNA for the CDR3: TGTGCCAGCAGTTTCGAAGCCCCACCAGGAGTGGACAATGAGCAGTTCTTC.

This clonotype occurred a few times. This chain joins TRBV6-2 or TRBV6-3 and TRBJ2-7; 8 bases line up with TRBD2. V dropped 6 bases and J dropped 5; count of bases not matched to a gene: 12. The CDR3 consists of 15 residues. CDR1 and CDR2 from the germline V gene are MNHEY and SVGEGT. The CDR3 bases are TGTGCCAGCAGCCCGGTGGCGGGGGGTTGGGACGAGCAGTACGTC. Translating it yields CASSPVAGGWDEQYV.

The chain links TRBV18 to TRBJ2-5, with D possibly TRBD2 on 6 matching bases. This CDR3 contains 17 residues. The germline gives CDR1 KGHSH, CDR2 LQKENI. V lost 0 bases to trimming and J lost 1 base, with 15 bases between them. CDR3 nucleotides: TGTGCCAGCTCACCACCTGGAGCGGGCATCCTCCAAGAGACCCAGTACTTC. This codes for CASSPPGAGILQETQYF.

This clonotype was seen only a few times. V usage is TRBV12-3 or TRBV12-4 and J usage is TRBJ2-7, with D perhaps TRBD1 (6 bases). The V end was cut by 5 bases, the J end by 3 bases, with 17 bases between. The CDR3 totals 15 residues. CDR3: CASSRPGHAFYEQYF. DNA of the CDR3: TGTGCCAGCAGTCGGCCGGGACATGCCTTCTACGAGCAGTACTTC.

V usage is TRBV2 and J usage is TRBJ2-7, with unresolved D. The V and J ends lost 4 bases and 0 bases respectively, with 13 bases between them. This CDR3 comprises 15 residues. CDR1 and CDR2 (germline): SNHLY, FYNNEI. CDR3 residues: CASSVDSLSSYEQYF. Here the CDR3 DNA reads TGTGCCAGCAGTGTAGACTCTCTGAGCTCCTACGAGCAGTACTTC. The full variable domain, with the rest looked up from reference TRBV2 and TRBJ2-7, is EPEVTQTPSHQVTQMGQEVILRCVPISNHLYFYWYRQILGQKVEFLVSFYNNEISEKSEIFDDQFSVERPDGSNFTLKIRSTKLEDSAMYFCASSVDSLSSYEQYFGPGTRLTVT.

The chain combines TRBV27 with TRBJ2-7; perhaps D is TRBD1 or TRBD2 (5 bases each). The germline V gene encodes CDR1 MNHEY and CDR2 SMNVEV (reference sequence). The V and J ends lost 6 bases and 2 bases respectively, with 20 bases between them. The length of the CDR3 is 16 residues. Here the CDR3 DNA reads TGTGCCAGCAGCCGGACTGTGGGACGGGTAACCTACGAGCAGTACTTC. Translating it yields CASSRTVGRVTYEQYF.